The 6 T cell receptor beta chains presented below share a single source sample, sequenced in a study of T cells in Graves' hyperthyroidism and ophthalmopathy (dated by TCRdb to about 2019). The library was obtained by multiplex PCR. The run used an Illumina HiSeq 2000. The TCR beta CDR3 regions were amplified from RNA transcripts. The TCR CDR3 was subjected to a first round of RT-PCR using the HTBI primer set and the Qiagen OneStep RT-PCR kit. TCRdb redid the processing of the public reads, applying fastp at Q25 and MiXCR, and retained in-frame beta chains. Rows are unified per CDR3 protein, each entry keeping the most common DNA and genes. The sample records fewer than 750,000 distinct CDR3 sequences, 35% to 55% of which are singletons. The ten most abundant clones make up more than 7.5% of the sample. Material: peripheral blood or thyroid tissue (not recorded which). The receptor set was obtained from a young woman with Graves' hyperthyroidism.

This clonotype was counted many times. The genes are TRBV7-9 and TRBJ2-2; 8 bases are shared with TRBD1. The CDR3 is made up of 13 amino acids. Trimming at V came to 5 bases and at J to 6 bases, leaving 2 bases not matched to a gene. The germline CDR1 and CDR2 sequences are SEHNR and FQNEAQ (reference sequence). Here the CDR3 reads CASSLQGAGELFF. CDR3 DNA: TGTGCCAGCAGCCTACAGGGGGCCGGGGAGCTGTTTTTT.

In its sample, this clonotype was seen many times. The chain links TRBV24-1 to TRBJ2-5; D is unclear. Germline V lookup: CDR1 KGHDR, CDR2 SFDVKD. V gave up 4 bases and J gave up 3 bases, with 14 bases separating them. This CDR3 contains 15 residues. CDR3 amino acids: CATSDPRLEKETQYF. CDR3 sequence (DNA): TGTGCCACCAGTGACCCCCGGCTGGAGAAAGAGACCCAGTACTTC.

There are many counts of this clonotype. The J gene is TRBJ2-7, the V gene TRBV9; 8 bases fit TRBD2. After removal of 4 bases from V and 4 bases from J, the junction contained 13 bases not matched to a gene. The CDR3 is 16 amino acids. Germline CDR1 is SGDLS and CDR2 is YYNGEE. CDR3 in DNA: TGTGCCAGCAGCCCCAGTGGTAGCGGGACCCTTTACGAGCAGTACTTC. Translating it yields CASSPSGSGTLYEQYF.

The CDR3 here is CASSEAGREDGYTF. The CDR3 DNA reads as TGTGCCAGCAGTGAAGCAGGCAGGGAGGATGGCTACACCTTC. V and J are TRBV2 and TRBJ1-2, with D possibly being TRBD1 (5 bases). With 0 bases removed from V and 6 bases from J, the gap between germline ends came to 11 bases. Germline V gene data show CDR1 as SNHLY and CDR2 as FYNNEI. The CDR3 covers 14 residues. The whole variable domain, filled in from reference TRBV2 and TRBJ1-2, reads EPEVTQTPSHQVTQMGQEVILRCVPISNHLYFYWYRQILGQKVEFLVSFYNNEISEKSEIFDDQFSVERPDGSNFTLKIRSTKLEDSAMYFCASSEAGREDGYTFGSGTRLTVV.

The chain carries TRBV7-2 and TRBJ2-2; 11 nucleotides agree with TRBD2. The germline V gene has CDR1 SGHTA and CDR2 FQGNSA. CDR3 size: 15 residues. J lost 7 bases, V lost 0 bases, and 1 base had no gene match. For the CDR3, the DNA is TGTGCCAGCAGCTTAGCGGGACTAGCGGACGGGGAGCTGTTTTTT. Protein product: CASSLAGLADGELFF.

The V and J genes are TRBV29-1 and TRBJ1-2; D gene unclear. The CDR3 has 10 residues. V was cut by 4 bases and J by 12 bases, with 12 bases left in between. Germline V gene lookup returns CDR1 SQVTM and CDR2 ANQGSEA. The CDR3 region has the DNA TGCAGCGTTGCAACCTCTGGAAACACCTTC. This codes for CSVATSGNTF.